A single sample gave rise to the 23 T cell receptor beta chains below, sequenced in a study of blood T cell repertoires in COVID-19. Sequencing was performed with immunoSEQ multiplex PCR; in TCRdb, only in-frame clones are kept and a portion is missing. The repertoire includes around 150,000 clones, around 77% of them detected once, and approximately 8% sits in the top ten. Specimen: peripheral blood. These receptors originate from a man aged 50 or older with active or convalescent COVID-19.

CDR3 nucleotides: TGTGCCAGCAGCCTCACGGGCTACGAGCAGTACTTC. Protein sequence: CASSLTGYEQYF. The chain combines TRBV6-1 with TRBJ2-7; D is undetermined. The CDR3 spans 12 residues. V lost 6 bases and J lost 3, with 9 bases in between. Germline values: CDR1 MNHNS, CDR2 SASEGT.

V gene TRBV4-2 combines with J gene TRBJ2-7; 9 bases fit TRBD2. After removal of 4 bases from V and 2 bases from J, the junction contained 9 bases not matched to a gene. The CDR3 is 16 residues long. The V gene's germline CDR1 is LGHNA and CDR2 YNFKEQ. CDR3 sequence reads: CASSLLTSGLTYEQYF. The CDR3 nucleotides read TGTGCCAGCAGCCTCTTAACTAGCGGGTTAACCTACGAGCAGTACTTC.

This chain connects TRBV6-5 to TRBJ2-1, with a possible D match to TRBD2 (6 bases). The CDR3 covers 14 residues. Germline CDR1 and CDR2: MNHEY and SVGAGI. With 2 bases removed from V and 4 bases from J, the gap between germline ends came to 9 bases. CDR3 nucleotides: TGTGCCAGCAGTTACCTAGCGCAATACAATGAGCAGTTCTTC. Translated, it gives CASSYLAQYNEQFF.

The chain combines TRBV5-1 with TRBJ2-5, with 7 bases lining up with TRBD1. Per the germline V gene, CDR1 is SGHRS and CDR2 is YFSETQ. The junction had 8 bases not matched to a gene; V was cut back by 6 bases and J by 3 bases. The CDR3 has 14 residues. CDR3 nucleotide sequence: TGCGCCAGCATCAACAGGGGTTTAGAAGAGACCCAGTACTTC. Encoded protein: CASINRGLEETQYF.

V and J are TRBV2 and TRBJ2-7, with D perhaps TRBD1 (6 bases). V gave up 4 bases and J gave up 5 bases, with 18 bases separating them. The germline CDR1 and CDR2 sequences are SNHLY and FYNNEI. The CDR3 has 15 amino acids. The CDR3 DNA reads as TGTGCCAGCAGTGTGGTGAATAGGGGGACCGACGAGCAGTACTTC. As protein: CASSVVNRGTDEQYF.

The chain employs TRBV13 and TRBJ1-3; 9 bases match TRBD1. V trimming: 4 bases; J trimming: 8 bases; junction bases outside the gene matches: 6. The CDR3 extends over 14 amino acids. From germline, CDR1 is PRHDT and CDR2 FYEKMQ (reference sequence). The CDR3 bases are TGTGCCAGCAGCTGGGGACAGGGTAGCGACACCATATATTTT. Translating it yields CASSWGQGSDTIYF.

This clone occurred a few times. This sequence joins TRBV6-2 or TRBV6-3 and TRBJ2-1; D might be TRBD2 (5 bases). Germline CDR1 MNHEY, CDR2 SVGEGT. Trimming removed 3 bases at V and 3 bases at J, with 15 bases between. This CDR3 has 16 residues. CDR3 sequence: CASSYRSSFVYNEQFF. CDR3 nucleotides: TGTGCCAGCAGTTATCGATCTAGCTTCGTCTACAATGAGCAGTTCTTC.

V is TRBV11-3 and J is TRBJ2-2; weak D call: TRBD1 (6 bases). Trimming removed 5 bases from V and 2 bases from J, with 12 bases in between. The CDR3 spans 15 residues. Germline values: CDR1 SGHNT, CDR2 YENEEA. CDR3 sequence (DNA): TGTGCCAGCAGCCAATCAGGGGCCAACACCGGGGAGCTGTTTTTT. This translates into CASSQSGANTGELFF. The full variable domain, its missing parts supplied by reference TRBV11-3 and TRBJ2-2, is EAGVVQSPRYKIIEKKQPVAFWCNPISGHNTLYWYLQNLGQGPELLIRYENEEAVDDSQLPKDRFSAERLKGVDSTLKIQPAELGDSAVYLCASSQSGANTGELFFGEGSRLTVL.

V is TRBV28 and J is TRBJ2-4; the D gene is possibly TRBD2 (5 bases). The germline CDR1 and CDR2 sequences are MDHEN and SYDVKM. V lost 5 bases and J lost 2, with 13 bases in between. This CDR3 is built from 15 residues. The CDR3 nucleotides read TGTGCCAGCAGTATCCCGGGAAGCCCCAAAAACATTCAGTACTTC. Protein: CASSIPGSPKNIQYF.

J is TRBJ2-2 and V is TRBV14; D gene uncertain. Trimming cost V 0 bases and J 4 bases, with 9 bases left between them. There are 15 residues in the CDR3. Germline loops: CDR1 SGHDN, CDR2 FVKESK. CDR3 sequence reads: CASSQERTVTGELFF. The CDR3 nucleotides read TGTGCCAGCAGCCAAGAAAGAACGGTCACCGGGGAGCTGTTTTTT.

The genes are TRBV7-9 and TRBJ2-1; TRBD2 might be the D (5 bases). The V and J ends lost 5 bases and 7 bases respectively, with 24 bases between them. The CDR3 has 17 amino acids. Germline CDR1 reads SEHNR; CDR2 reads FQNEAQ (reference sequence). CDR3 in amino acids: CASSPTLGLASSNEQFF. The CDR3 DNA sequence: TGTGCCAGCAGCCCAACCCTGGGCCTAGCCTCGTCGAATGAGCAGTTCTTC. Together with reference TRBV7-9 and TRBJ2-1, the CDR3 gives the full variable domain: DTGVSQNPRHKITKRGQNVTFRCDPISEHNRLYWYRQTLGQGPEFLTYFQNEAQLEKSRLLSDRFSAERPKGSFSTLEIQRTEQGDSAMYLCASSPTLGLASSNEQFFGPGTRLTVL.

This chain links TRBV7-2 with TRBJ2-1, with 7 bases aligning to TRBD2. The CDR3 is 13 amino acids. The V gene end was trimmed by 2 bases and the J gene end by 8 bases; junction bases not matched to a gene: 3. CDR1 SGHTA and CDR2 FQGNSA come from the germline V gene. The CDR3 coding sequence is TGTGCCAGCAGCTTACGGGGGGTCCATGAGCAGTTCTTC. The encoded protein is CASSLRGVHEQFF. Complete variable domain (other parts from reference TRBV7-2 and TRBJ2-1): GAGVSQSPSNKVTEKGKDVELRCDPISGHTALYWYRQSLGQGLEFLIYFQGNSAPDKSGLPSDRFSAERTGGSVSTLTIQRTQQEDSAVYLCASSLRGVHEQFFGPGTRLTVL.

The chain has TRBV29-1 and TRBJ1-1; 9 positions match TRBD1. V was clipped by 6 bases and J by 6 bases; unmatched bases: 5. This CDR3 has 12 residues. Germline values: CDR1 SQVTM, CDR2 ANQGSEA. The CDR3 region is CSVDRGGSEAFF. The CDR3 DNA reads TGCAGCGTGGACAGGGGAGGGTCTGAAGCTTTCTTT.

Concerning this clone itself: One end of the junction does not line up with germline, which may come from a read error. The V gene is TRBV28, the J gene TRBJ2-1, with TRBD2 identical over 10 bases. Germline V gene lookup returns CDR1 MDHEN and CDR2 SYDVKM. This CDR3 has 16 amino acids. The CDR3 region is CASSLGSSGGYSEQFF. As DNA, the CDR3 is TGTGCCAGCAGTCTCGGCTCTAGCGGGGGCTACAGTGAGCAGTTCTTC.

The rearrangement joins TRBV28 to TRBJ2-7, with 12 nucleotides matching TRBD2. This CDR3 has 17 residues. CDR1 MDHEN and CDR2 SYDVKM come from the germline V gene. J lost 3 bases, V lost 3 bases, and 9 bases had no gene match. The CDR3 region is CASSLASGRVRSYEQYF. Here the CDR3 DNA reads TGTGCCAGCAGTTTGGCTAGCGGGAGGGTAAGGAGCTACGAGCAGTACTTC. Complete variable domain (other parts from reference TRBV28 and TRBJ2-7): DVKVTQSSRYLVKRTGEKVFLECVQDMDHENMFWYRQDPGLGLRLIYFSYDVKMKEKGDIPEGYSVSREKKERFSLILESASTNQTSMYLCASSLASGRVRSYEQYFGPGTRLTVT.

This clone was seen just once. The genes are TRBV13 and TRBJ2-1; 8 nucleotides line up with TRBD2. The CDR3 covers 16 residues. Germline V lookup: CDR1 PRHDT, CDR2 FYEKMQ (reference sequence). The V and J ends lost 4 bases and 4 bases, in that order; junction bases with no gene match: 9. The CDR3 region is CASSYTLAGTYNEQFF. The DNA of the CDR3 is TGTGCCAGCAGCTATACGCTAGCGGGCACTTACAATGAGCAGTTCTTC.

This chain joins TRBV4-2 and TRBJ2-1; 8 bases align to TRBD2. Germline-derived CDR1 and CDR2 are LGHNA and YNFKEQ. The trim removed 1 base at V and 2 bases at J, leaving 7 bases unmatched. This CDR3 contains 17 residues. CDR3 in DNA: TGTGCCAGCAGCCAAGTCCAAGGAGCGGGGGCCTACAATGAGCAGTTCTTC. Its protein product is CASSQVQGAGAYNEQFF.

The sample holds one count of this clone. The CDR3 DNA is TGTGCCAGCAGTGAAGTGGGGAGGACTGAAGCTTTCTTT. This encodes CASSEVGRTEAFF. The chain links TRBV6-1 to TRBJ1-1; D remains unclear. Trimming shortened V by 1 base and J by 5 bases, and 8 bases separated the two germline ends. The CDR3 contains 13 residues. Germline V lookup: CDR1 MNHNS, CDR2 SASEGT.

This chain joins TRBV4-1 and TRBJ2-7; D is perhaps TRBD2 (6 bases). Trimming removed 2 bases at V and 2 bases at J, with 13 bases between. The germline V gene has CDR1 MGHRA and CDR2 YSYEKL. The CDR3 runs to 15 residues. The CDR3 loop is CASSQLEGHTYEQYF. In DNA form, the CDR3 reads TGCGCCAGCAGCCAATTGGAGGGCCACACCTACGAGCAGTACTTC.

V gene TRBV19 combines with J gene TRBJ2-1, with D possibly being TRBD2 (6 bases). Germline V gene sequence: CDR1 LNHDA, CDR2 SQIVND (reference sequence). The CDR3 totals 16 residues. V was cut by 5 bases and J by 3 bases, with 17 bases left in between. CDR3 coding DNA: TGTGCCAGTAGTCCCCCGGGACTCCTCCTCTACAATGAGCAGTTCTTC. Its translation is CASSPPGLLLYNEQFF.

This CDR3 is CASSPREGKNIQYF. The DNA of the CDR3 is TGTGCCAGCTCACCCCGGGAAGGCAAAAACATTCAGTACTTC. The chain uses TRBV18 and TRBJ2-4; maybe TRBD2 (5 bases). Trimming left V 3 bases short and J 3 bases short, with 9 bases between. Germline CDR1 is KGHSH and CDR2 is LQKENI. The CDR3 length is 14 residues.

The chain recombines TRBV30 with TRBJ2-7; D possibly corresponds to TRBD2 (6 bases). Germline CDR1 and CDR2: GTSNPN and SVGIG (reference sequence). The V gene lost 6 bases and the J gene lost 7 bases, with 16 bases spanning the gap. This CDR3 has 12 residues. CDR3 DNA sequence: TGTGCCTGCTCAATCTGGGGAGGTGAGCAGTACTTC. Its protein product is CACSIWGGEQYF.

This chain links TRBV4-2 with TRBJ2-5; 8 bases fit TRBD2. The CDR3 is 18 residues long. The germline V gene has CDR1 LGHNA and CDR2 YNFKEQ. The junction had 16 bases not matched to a gene; V was cut back by 0 bases and J by 7 bases. CDR3 loop: CASSQDLPGGRVGRTQYF. The CDR3 nucleotides are TGTGCCAGCAGCCAAGATCTCCCGGGAGGGCGCGTTGGTAGGACCCAGTACTTC.